These 6 T cell receptor beta chains were sequenced from one sample in a study of shared clonotypes between healthy human individuals. Generated by immunoSEQ multiplex PCR, the TCRdb table keeps only in-frame clones and is missing some. The table records 800,000 to 1,200,000 clones, approximately 80% of them present only once. The sequencing sample was made of memory CD4+ T cells from PBMCs. As to subset: CD45RA-negative fraction. The origin of the receptors is a man aged 18-30 years in good health. Some clones in this sample may be carry-over from other donors' samples.

The V gene is TRBV7-2, the J gene TRBJ2-1; D gene ambiguous. This CDR3 spans 13 amino acids. V lost 2 bases and J 10 bases, leaving 12 bases between the germline ends. CDR1 and CDR2 (germline): SGHTA, FQGNSA. The CDR3 DNA follows: TGTGCCAGCAGCTTATCTAACCCATTAGAGCAGTTCTTC. Translation: CASSLSNPLEQFF.

This clone has just one count. CDR3: CASSWAEYQETQYF. The DNA of the CDR3 is TGTGCCAGCAGTTGGGCTGAGTACCAAGAGACCCAGTACTTC. This chain uses TRBV2 with TRBJ2-5; no reliable D call. The CDR3 is made up of 14 amino acids. From germline, CDR1 is SNHLY and CDR2 FYNNEI. Trimming pared 5 bases from V and 0 bases from J, leaving 10 bases between. Variable domain in full (rest from reference TRBV2 and TRBJ2-5): EPEVTQTPSHQVTQMGQEVILRCVPISNHLYFYWYRQILGQKVEFLVSFYNNEISEKSEIFDDQFSVERPDGSNFTLKIRSTKLEDSAMYFCASSWAEYQETQYFGPGTRLLVL.

The V gene is TRBV28, the J gene TRBJ2-3; D is uncertain. The CDR3 spans 11 residues. Per the germline V gene, CDR1 is MDHEN and CDR2 is SYDVKM. The V and J ends lost 6 bases and 6 bases respectively, with 7 bases between them. CDR3 sequence (DNA): TGTGCCAGCAGACGCCGGGATACGCAGTATTTT. Its protein is CASRRRDTQYF.

This chain connects TRBV5-6 to TRBJ2-5, with 7 bases that match TRBD1. CDR1 and CDR2 from the germline V gene are SGHDT and YYEEEE. V lost 1 base, J lost 1 base, and 4 bases stayed unmatched. CDR3 length equals 15 residues. Written as DNA, the CDR3 is TGTGCCAGCAGCTTGCCGGGACAGCTCCAAGAGACCCAGTACTTC. It encodes CASSLPGQLQETQYF.

The genes are TRBV7-2 and TRBJ1-2, with 7 bases lining up with TRBD1. After removal of 5 bases from V and 4 bases from J, the junction contained 16 bases not matched to a gene. This CDR3 has 17 residues. From germline, CDR1 is SGHTA and CDR2 FQGNSA. The CDR3 nucleotides read TGTGCCAGCAGCCCGGGGGGCGCGGACAGGAAGAGCTATGGCTACACCTTC. Translation: CASSPGGADRKSYGYTF.

This chain uses TRBV28 with TRBJ1-5; D ambiguous. V lost 5 bases and J 0 bases, leaving 8 bases between the germline ends. Germline CDR1 MDHEN, CDR2 SYDVKM. This CDR3 is 14 amino acids long. In DNA form, the CDR3 reads TGTGCCAGCAGTGGTAGCCTTAGCAATCAGCCCCAGCATTTT. Protein sequence: CASSGSLSNQPQHF.